This TCR beta chain appears in the sequencing data of a study of OX40 agonist ivuxolimab in advanced cancers. Across the whole study: Ivuxolimab was administered intravenously to patients at 0.01 to 10 mg/kg every 2 weeks. Study outcomes and limitations: The study observed clonal expansion of CD4+ and CD8+ blood T cells by week 6 at 0.1 to 3.0 mg/kg.

Generated by immunoSEQ multiplex PCR, the TCRdb table keeps only in-frame clones and is missing some. The table lists about 89,000 clones, just over 90% of them singletons, with 0.6% to 0.8% in the top ten. Germline CDR1 SGHTA, CDR2 FQGNSA. The CDR3 has 14 amino acids. The ends were cut back, 2 bases at V and 4 bases at J, with 12 bases in the middle. This clone appeared a single time. Its specificity is unknown. This sequence originates from an adult with an advanced solid tumor such as melanoma, head and neck, liver or kidney cancer. This specimen consisted of CD4+ or CD8+ T cells sorted from blood, obtained in a trial of the OX40 agonist ivuxolimab. The rearrangement joins TRBV7-2 to TRBJ2-7; possibly TRBD2 for D (6 bases). The CDR3 coding sequence is TGTGCCAGCAGCTTAACGGCTAGCGCTTACGAGCAGTACTTC. Protein product: CASSLTASAYEQYF.